Listed here is a single T cell receptor beta chain. This CDR3 has 17 residues. The V and J ends lost 1 base and 3 bases respectively, with 16 bases between them. From germline, CDR1 is SGHRS and CDR2 YFSETQ. This entry comes from a study of shared T cell receptors in the human thymus. Some clones are missing from TCRdb's copy, which holds only in-frame ones; the method was immunoSEQ multiplex PCR. The sample records approximately 400,000 clones, approximately 95% being singletons. This chain uses TRBV5-1 with TRBJ1-4; unclear D gene. Sequenced input: thymocytes. The sequence was collected from a human donor. The CDR3 nucleotides are TGCGCCAGCAGCTTGACTCCTTCCAATAGGGCTAATGAAAAACTGTTTTTT. This encodes CASSLTPSNRANEKLFF.